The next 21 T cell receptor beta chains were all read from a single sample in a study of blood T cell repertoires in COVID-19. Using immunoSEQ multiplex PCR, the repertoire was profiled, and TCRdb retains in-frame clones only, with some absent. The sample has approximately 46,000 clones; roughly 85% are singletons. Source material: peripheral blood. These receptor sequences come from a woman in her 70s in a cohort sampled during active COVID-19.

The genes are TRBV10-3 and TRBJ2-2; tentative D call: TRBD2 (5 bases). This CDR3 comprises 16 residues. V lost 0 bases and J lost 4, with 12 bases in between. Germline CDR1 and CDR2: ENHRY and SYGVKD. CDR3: CAISESSGRGTGELFF. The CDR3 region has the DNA TGTGCCATCAGTGAGTCGAGCGGTAGAGGCACCGGGGAGCTGTTTTTT.

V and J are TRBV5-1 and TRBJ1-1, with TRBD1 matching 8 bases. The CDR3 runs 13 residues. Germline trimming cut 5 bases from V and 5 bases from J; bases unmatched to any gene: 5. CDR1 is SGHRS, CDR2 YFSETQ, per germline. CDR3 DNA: TGCGCCAGCAGGTATCAGGGGGCGACTGAAGCTTTCTTT. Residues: CASRYQGATEAFF.

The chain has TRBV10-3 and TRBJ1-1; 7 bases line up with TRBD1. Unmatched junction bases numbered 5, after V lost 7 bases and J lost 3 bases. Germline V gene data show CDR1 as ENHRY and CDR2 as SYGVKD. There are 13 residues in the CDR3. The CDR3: CAINRGGDTEAFF. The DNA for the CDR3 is TGTGCCATCAACAGGGGCGGTGACACTGAAGCTTTCTTT.

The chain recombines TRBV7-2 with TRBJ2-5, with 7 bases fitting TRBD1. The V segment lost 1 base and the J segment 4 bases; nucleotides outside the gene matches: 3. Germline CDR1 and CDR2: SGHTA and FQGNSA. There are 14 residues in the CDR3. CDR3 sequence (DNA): TGTGCCAGCAGCTTAGTAACAGGGGTAGAGACCCAGTACTTC. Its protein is CASSLVTGVETQYF.

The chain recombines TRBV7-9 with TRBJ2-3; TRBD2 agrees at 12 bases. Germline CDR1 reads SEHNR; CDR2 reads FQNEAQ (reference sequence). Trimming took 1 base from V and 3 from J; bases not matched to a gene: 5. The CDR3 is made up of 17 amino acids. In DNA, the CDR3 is TGTGCCAGCAGCTTAGGACTAGCGGGAGTAGGTACAGATACGCAGTATTTT. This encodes CASSLGLAGVGTDTQYF.

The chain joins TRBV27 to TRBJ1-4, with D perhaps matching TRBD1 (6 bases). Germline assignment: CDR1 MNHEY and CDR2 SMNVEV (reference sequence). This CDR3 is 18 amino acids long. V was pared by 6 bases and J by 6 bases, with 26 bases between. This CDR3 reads CASSKTWGPRVRDEKLFF. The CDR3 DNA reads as TGTGCCAGCAGCAAAACTTGGGGGCCCAGGGTGAGGGATGAAAAACTGTTTTTT.

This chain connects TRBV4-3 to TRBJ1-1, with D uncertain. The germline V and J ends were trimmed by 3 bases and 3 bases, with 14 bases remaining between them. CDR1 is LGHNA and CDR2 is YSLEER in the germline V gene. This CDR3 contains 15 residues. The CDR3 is CASSQETNPDTEAFF. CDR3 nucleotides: TGCGCCAGCAGCCAGGAGACGAACCCAGACACTGAAGCTTTCTTT.

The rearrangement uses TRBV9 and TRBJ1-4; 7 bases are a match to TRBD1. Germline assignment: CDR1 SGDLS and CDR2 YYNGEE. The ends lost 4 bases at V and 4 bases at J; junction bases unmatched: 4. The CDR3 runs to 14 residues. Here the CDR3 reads CASSPDRVNEKLFF. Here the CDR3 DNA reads TGTGCCAGCAGCCCTGACAGGGTTAATGAAAAACTGTTTTTT.

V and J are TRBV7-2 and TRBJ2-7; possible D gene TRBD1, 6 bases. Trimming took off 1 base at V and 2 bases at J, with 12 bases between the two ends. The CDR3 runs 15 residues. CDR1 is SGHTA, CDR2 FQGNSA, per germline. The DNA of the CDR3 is TGTGCCAGCAGCTTAGAGGGCAGGGGCGCCTACGAGCAGTACTTC. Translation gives CASSLEGRGAYEQYF.

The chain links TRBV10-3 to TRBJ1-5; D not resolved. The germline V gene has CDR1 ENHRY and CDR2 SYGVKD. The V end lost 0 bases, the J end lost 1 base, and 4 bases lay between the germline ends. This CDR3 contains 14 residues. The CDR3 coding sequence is TGTGCCATCAGTGAGTCGTTAAGCAATCAGCCCCAGCATTTT. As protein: CAISESLSNQPQHF.

CDR3 DNA: TGTGCCTGGAGTGTACAAGTGGGCTACACCTTC. Protein: CAWSVQVGYTF. The chain employs TRBV30 and TRBJ1-2; D not certain. This CDR3 has 11 amino acids. Trimming shortened V by 0 bases and J by 8 bases, and 7 bases separated the two germline ends. Looked up from germline, CDR1 is GTSNPN and CDR2 is SVGIG (reference sequence).

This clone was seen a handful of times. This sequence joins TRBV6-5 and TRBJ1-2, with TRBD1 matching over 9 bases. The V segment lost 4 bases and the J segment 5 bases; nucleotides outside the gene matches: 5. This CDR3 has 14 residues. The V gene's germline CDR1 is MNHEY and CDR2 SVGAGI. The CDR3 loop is CASSFAGQGYGYTF. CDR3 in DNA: TGTGCCAGCAGTTTCGCAGGACAGGGGTATGGCTACACCTTC.

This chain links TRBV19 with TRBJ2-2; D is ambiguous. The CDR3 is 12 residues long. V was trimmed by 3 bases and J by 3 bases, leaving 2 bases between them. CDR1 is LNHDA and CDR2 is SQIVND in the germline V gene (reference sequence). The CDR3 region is CASSIYTGELFF. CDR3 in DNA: TGTGCCAGTAGTATCTACACCGGGGAGCTGTTTTTT.

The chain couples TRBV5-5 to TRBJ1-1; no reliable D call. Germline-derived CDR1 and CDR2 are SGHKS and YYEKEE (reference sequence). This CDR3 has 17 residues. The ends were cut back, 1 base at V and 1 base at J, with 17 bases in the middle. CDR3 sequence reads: CASSLIPGFVANTEAFF. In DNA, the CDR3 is TGTGCCAGCAGCTTGATTCCGGGTTTCGTGGCGAACACTGAAGCTTTCTTT.

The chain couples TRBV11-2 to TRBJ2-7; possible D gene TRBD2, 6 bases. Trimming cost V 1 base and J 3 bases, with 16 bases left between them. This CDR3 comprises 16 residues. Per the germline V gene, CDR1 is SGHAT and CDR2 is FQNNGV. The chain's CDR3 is CASSLGGLRGDYEQYF. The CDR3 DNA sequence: TGTGCCAGCAGCTTAGGGGGCCTGCGGGGTGACTACGAGCAGTACTTC.

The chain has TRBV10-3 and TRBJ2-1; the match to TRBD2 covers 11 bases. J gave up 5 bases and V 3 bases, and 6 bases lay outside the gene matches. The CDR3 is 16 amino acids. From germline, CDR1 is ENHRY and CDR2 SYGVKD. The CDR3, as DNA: TGTGCCATCAGTGATGAGGGACTAGCGGCTAACAATGAGCAGTTCTTC. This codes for CAISDEGLAANNEQFF.

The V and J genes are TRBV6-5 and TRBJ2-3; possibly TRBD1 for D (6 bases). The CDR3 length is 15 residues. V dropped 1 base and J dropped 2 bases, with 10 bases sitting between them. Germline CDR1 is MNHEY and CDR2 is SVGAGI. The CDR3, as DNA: TGTGCCAGCAGTTACTTACAGGGTTACACAGATACGCAGTATTTT. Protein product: CASSYLQGYTDTQYF.

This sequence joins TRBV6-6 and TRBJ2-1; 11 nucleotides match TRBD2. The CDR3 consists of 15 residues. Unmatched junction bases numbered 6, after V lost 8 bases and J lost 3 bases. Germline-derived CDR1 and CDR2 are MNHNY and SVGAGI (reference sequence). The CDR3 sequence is CASYLAGGHYNEQFF. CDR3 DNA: TGTGCCAGCTACTTAGCGGGAGGGCACTACAATGAGCAGTTCTTC.

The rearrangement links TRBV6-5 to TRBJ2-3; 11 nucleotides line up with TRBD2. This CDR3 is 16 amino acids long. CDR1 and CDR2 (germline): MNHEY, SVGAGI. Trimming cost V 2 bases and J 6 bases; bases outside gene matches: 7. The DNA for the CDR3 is TGTGCCAGCAGTTACGAACTAGCGGGAGCTGAGGATACGCAGTATTTT. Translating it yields CASSYELAGAEDTQYF.

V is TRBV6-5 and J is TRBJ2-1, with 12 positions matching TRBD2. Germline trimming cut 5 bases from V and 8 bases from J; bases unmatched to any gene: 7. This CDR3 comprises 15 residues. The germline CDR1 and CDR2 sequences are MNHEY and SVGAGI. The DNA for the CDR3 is TGTGCCAGCAGTCGGGGGACTAGCGGGCGGGATGAGCAGTTCTTC. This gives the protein CASSRGTSGRDEQFF.

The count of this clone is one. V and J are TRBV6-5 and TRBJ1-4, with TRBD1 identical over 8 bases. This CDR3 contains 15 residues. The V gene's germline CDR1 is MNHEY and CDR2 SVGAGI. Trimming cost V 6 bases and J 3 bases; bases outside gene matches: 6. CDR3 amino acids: CASSAWTGSNEKLFF. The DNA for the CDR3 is TGTGCCAGCAGCGCCTGGACAGGGTCTAATGAAAAACTGTTTTTT.